This TCR beta chain emerged from a study of Tregs in tolerant kidney transplant recipients. Recipient PBMCs carried a CFSE label and met irradiated graft donor PBMCs for 6 days before FACS sorting. V shed 0 bases and J 0 bases; nucleotides not matched to a gene: 9. The CDR3 totals 18 residues. Germline V gives CDR1 SGDLS, CDR2 YYNGEE. Study-wide points: Biological reproducibility was not directly addressed, but technical replication error appeared minimal.

With respect to this clone: The antigen is not known.

Using immunoSEQ multiplex PCR, the repertoire was profiled, and TCRdb retains in-frame clones only, with some absent. Of about 15,000 clones listed, approximately 55% are singletons. The source is a human patient who received a combined kidney and bone marrow transplant. Sequenced here: CD4+ T cells from blood cultured with allogeneic cells, sampled before the transplant. This rearrangement joins TRBV9 to TRBJ2-3; 8 bases map to TRBD2. The CDR3 nucleotides are TGTGCCAGCAGCGTAGCTACGGTAGCGGGGTACAGCACAGATACGCAGTATTTT. It yields the protein CASSVATVAGYSTDTQYF.